The following is a T cell receptor (beta chain) sequence with its context. Original handling: ImmunoSEQ only sent back junction sequences with no quality scores, so filtering was done differently. The assay was immunoSEQ multiplex PCR, and TCRdb's table has in-frame clones only and misses some. That table is the source of V, J and clone size, and D and trimming were worked out from the DNA. The table has fewer than 850,000 clones, about three quarters seen once; the top ten hold 1.5% to 2%. This sample stems from a study of shared clonotypes between healthy human individuals. Study context: The study used three CD4 naive, three CD4 memory, two CD8 naive and one CD8 memory plate per donor.

The clonotype originates from a woman in her thirties in good health. Material for sequencing was memory CD4+ T cells sorted from blood. Subset described: CD45RA-negative fraction.

DNA of the CDR3: TGTGCCAGCAGTTTAGGACTTACTAGCGGGCCCGGGGAGACCCAGTACTTC. Translating it yields CASSLGLTSGPGETQYF. This rearrangement joins TRBV27 to TRBJ2-5, with 9 bases fitting TRBD2. CDR1 is MNHEY, CDR2 SMNVEV, per germline (reference sequence). There are 17 residues in the CDR3. J lost 5 bases, V lost 2 bases, and 12 bases had no gene match.